This T cell receptor beta chain was captured by sequencing in a study of cytomegalovirus exposure and HLA in healthy donors. Study results and limitations: When presence/absence was analysed, sequencing depth was taken to be roughly uniform across donors. Most of the CMV-associated TCR beta chains (in a later analysis) appeared to be HLA-restricted.

The primer mix had 60 Vbeta and 13 Jbeta primers. TCRdb's copy holds only in-frame clones and misses some; the assay was immunoSEQ multiplex PCR. The sample has 90,000 to 120,000 clones; roughly a tenth are singletons. This clone appeared a few times. The antigen is not known. The TCR originated in a middle-aged man in good health and CMV-seropositive. Sequencing used PBMCs.

CDR3 DNA sequence: TGCAGCGTTGAACGCAGCGGGAGGGACTTCTGGAACAATGAGCAGTTCTTC. This codes for CSVERSGRDFWNNEQFF. The rearrangement links TRBV29-1 to TRBJ2-1; 10 nucleotides match TRBD2. The CDR3 has 17 residues. Germline loops: CDR1 SQVTM, CDR2 ANQGSEA. V lost 2 bases to trimming and J lost 5 bases; unmatched junction nucleotides: 12.